This T cell receptor (beta chain) was sequenced in a study of T cell changes during pregnancy in multiple sclerosis (dated by TCRdb to between 2019 and 2020). Broadly, across the study: The study looked at changes in the T cell repertoire across pregnancy in women with multiple sclerosis.

Libraries were made using the immunoSEQ multiplex PCR assay. In TCRdb, the immuneACCESS table is reduced to in-frame sequences with V and J assigned. These tables do not hold every clone; where another copy was compared, an unresolved V gene accounts for under half, and the others remain unexplained. The sample yields fewer than 50,000 clones; 90% were counted once. The ten top clones hold more than 8% of the sample. In the case of this clone: The antigen this receptor binds is unknown. Base quality data are lacking; no much larger clone is found one base away.

Looking up the germline V gene yields CDR1 LGHNA and CDR2 YSLEER. The CDR3 contains 16 residues, cysteine and phenylalanine counted. Just the 48-base CDR3 DNA is kept, in frame starting at base 1. The junction shows trimming of 0 bases on V and 4 bases on J, plus 15 bases between the germline ends. This TCR came from a female donor with multiple sclerosis, enrolled in a pregnancy study. The rearrangement joined TRBV4-3 to TRBJ1-2; the D gene is perhaps TRBD1, from 6 matching bases. The sequenced sample was CD8+ T cells from peripheral blood mononuclear cells, obtained in the first trimester of pregnancy. The nucleotide sequence reads as follows: TGCGCCAGCAGCCAAGAAGGCGGGGGGCGATCCTATGGCTACACCTTC. Translated, it reads CASSQEGGGRSYGYTF.